What follows are 22 T cell receptor beta chains derived from one specimen sequenced in a study of blood T cells in healthy people across ages. A J-beta primer mix and a sample-barcoded 5' primer were used in a second PCR of roughly 7 to 12 cycles. TCRdb called the 5' RACE reads again in MiXCR, with one record for every CDR3 protein. The sample carries hundreds of thousands of distinct CDR3 sequences, approximately 21% recorded once. Sequencing input: blood. These receptors were taken from a man aged 70 or older in good health.

The genes are TRBV4-3 and TRBJ2-3, with 11 bases identical to TRBD2. CDR1 is LGHNA and CDR2 is YSLEER in the germline V gene. With 3 bases clipped from V and 6 bases from J, the junction kept 5 bases outside the gene matches. This CDR3 has 15 residues. The chain's CDR3 is CASSHTSGGADTQYF. CDR3 DNA: TGCGCCAGCAGCCATACTAGCGGGGGAGCTGATACGCAGTATTTT.

The chain recombines TRBV28 with TRBJ2-1; 8 nucleotides agree with TRBD2. This CDR3 comprises 14 residues. The J segment lost 12 bases and the V segment lost 6 bases, leaving 13 bases of the junction unmatched. CDR1 is MDHEN and CDR2 is SYDVKM in the germline V gene. The CDR3 spells CASSLQNSGMLQFF. DNA for the CDR3: TGTGCCAGCAGCTTACAGAATAGCGGGATGTTGCAGTTCTTC.

The chain joins TRBV20-1 to TRBJ2-1; TRBD1 aligns across 8 bases. Germline trimming cut 6 bases from V and 7 bases from J; bases unmatched to any gene: 8. This CDR3 has 13 residues. Germline V gene sequence: CDR1 DFQATT, CDR2 SNEGSKA (reference sequence). In nucleotides, the CDR3 is TGCAGTGCCACGGACAGGGTCGGGAATGAGCAGTTCTTC. Amino acid sequence: CSATDRVGNEQFF.

This clonotype has a handful of counts. The gene calls are TRBV7-9 and TRBJ2-2; D call uncertain. Looked up from germline, CDR1 is SEHNR and CDR2 is FQNEAQ (reference sequence). CDR3 length: 18 residues. Trimming left V 4 bases short and J 2 bases short, with 20 bases between. For the CDR3, the DNA is TGTGCCAGCAGCTCGCCCATCTGGACCCAGTTAAACACCGGGGAGCTGTTTTTT. Its protein product is CASSSPIWTQLNTGELFF.

This clonotype has only a few counts. The chain has TRBV11-2 and TRBJ2-5, with 7 bases aligning to TRBD2. The DNA end is more similar to TRBJ2-1, so the J call may be wrong. The CDR3 sequence is 15 residues long. Germline V lookup: CDR1 SGHAT, CDR2 FQNNGV. In nucleotides, the CDR3 is TGTGCCAGCAGCTTATTGGCTAGCGGTTACAATGAGCAGTTCTTC. It specifies CASSLLASGYNEQFF.

This clonotype was recorded many times. The rearrangement uses TRBV24-1 and TRBJ1-1; D uncertain. V lost 4 bases, J lost 2 bases, and 10 bases lay in between. The germline CDR1 and CDR2 sequences are KGHDR and SFDVKD. This CDR3 is 14 amino acids long. The CDR3 sequence is CATSEDTANTEAFF. CDR3 bases: TGTGCCACCAGTGAGGATACAGCTAACACTGAAGCTTTCTTT.

This clonotype was counted only a few times. The chain carries TRBV7-6 and TRBJ1-1, with 8 bases matching TRBD1. The germline gives CDR1 SGHVS, CDR2 FNYEAQ. The V segment lost 7 bases and the J segment 5 bases; nucleotides outside the gene matches: 6. The CDR3 spans 13 residues. CDR3 bases: TGTGCCAGCAAGAATCAGGGGGCGACTGAAGCTTTCTTT. It yields the protein CASKNQGATEAFF. The full variable domain, its missing parts supplied by reference TRBV7-6 and TRBJ1-1, is GAGVSQSPRYKVTKRGQDVALRCDPISGHVSLYWYRQALGQGPEFLTYFNYEAQQDKSGLPNDRFSAERPEGSISTLTIQRTEQRDSAMYRCASKNQGATEAFFGQGTRLTVV.

The rearrangement joins TRBV7-3 to TRBJ2-5; D perhaps matches TRBD1 (5 bases). CDR1 is SGHTA and CDR2 is FQGTGA in the germline V gene. There are 22 residues in the CDR3. Trimming removed 5 bases from V and 0 bases from J, with 34 bases in between. CDR3 DNA sequence: TGTGCCAGCAGCCAAGGGTCAGACAACAAGGGATTGGACATTAGGTACCAAGAGACCCAGTACTTC. Encoded protein: CASSQGSDNKGLDIRYQETQYF.

This clonotype showed up just a few times. The chain combines TRBV13 with TRBJ2-5, with a possible D match to TRBD2 (5 bases). The closer fit of TRBJ2-1 to the DNA end suggests the J call may be wrong. This CDR3 region has 15 residues. Germline assignment: CDR1 PRHDT and CDR2 FYEKMQ (reference sequence). The CDR3, as DNA: TGTGCCAGCAGCCCGAGGAGCGGCCAAGTCAATGAGCAGTTCTTC. Its protein is CASSPRSGQVNEQFF.

This clonotype has only a few counts. The chain combines TRBV2 with TRBJ2-3; 15 nucleotides line up with TRBD2. Germline CDR1 is SNHLY and CDR2 is FYNNEI. The CDR3 spans 17 residues. Trimming at V came to 9 bases and at J to 3 bases, leaving 10 bases not matched to a gene. The CDR3 reads CARSGGLAGGGTDTQYF. As DNA, the CDR3 is TGTGCCAGGAGCGGAGGACTAGCGGGAGGGGGGACAGATACGCAGTATTTT.

This clonotype was counted only a few times. As DNA, the CDR3 is TGTGCCAGCAGTACCCGGGACAGCTTTACCTCCCAGCATTTT. Its protein product is CASSTRDSFTSQHF. J is TRBJ1-5 and V is TRBV28; 7 bases line up with TRBD1. With V trimmed by 5 bases and J by 11 bases, 12 bases remained unmatched. Germline CDR1 MDHEN, CDR2 SYDVKM. The CDR3 contains 14 residues.

V is TRBV29-1 and J is TRBJ1-2, with D hard to call. Germline CDR1 and CDR2: SQVTM and ANQGSEA. Deletions cut 7 bases from V and 4 bases from J, with 10 bases between. The CDR3 consists of 11 residues. The DNA of the CDR3 is TGCAGCGGCGGTTCGTCCTATGGCTACACCTTC. Its protein is CSGGSSYGYTF.

DNA of the CDR3: TGTGCCAGCAGCCGACAGGGGTCCTCTGGAAACACCATATATTTT. The encoded protein is CASSRQGSSGNTIYF. V and J are TRBV6-5 and TRBJ1-3; 8 bases align to TRBD1. The germline V gene encodes CDR1 MNHEY and CDR2 SVGAGI. V lost 6 bases, J lost 0 bases, and 4 bases stayed unmatched. This CDR3 comprises 15 residues.

This clonotype was detected a few times. This chain links TRBV6-1 with TRBJ1-4; D may be TRBD1 (5 bases). CDR1 is MNHNS and CDR2 is SASEGT in the germline V gene. The CDR3 runs to 13 residues. V lost 1 base to trimming and J lost 8 bases, with 8 bases between them. The CDR3 reads CASSEVGGEKLFF. In nucleotides, the CDR3 is TGTGCCAGCAGTGAAGTTGGGGGAGAAAAACTGTTTTTT.

V is TRBV4-1 and J is TRBJ2-5; D is undetermined. The better agreement between TRBJ2-7 and the DNA end casts doubt on the J call. The CDR3 spans 14 residues. Germline loops: CDR1 MGHRA, CDR2 YSYEKL. CDR3 in amino acids: CASSQEWGSYEQYF. The CDR3, as DNA: TGCGCCAGCAGCCAAGAATGGGGTTCCTACGAGCAGTACTTC.

The table lists this clonotype with a few counts. The genes are TRBV7-3 and TRBJ2-5, with 8 nucleotides matching TRBD2. The DNA matches TRBJ2-1 better at its end, which makes the J call doubtful. Germline assignment: CDR1 SGHTA and CDR2 FQGTGA. CDR3 length equals 15 residues. The CDR3: CASSLESGSGNEQFF. CDR3 DNA: TGTGCCAGCAGCTTAGAGAGCGGGAGTGGGAATGAGCAGTTCTTC.

This chain links TRBV13 with TRBJ1-1; D is undetermined. V lost 2 bases and J lost 4, with 11 bases in between. This CDR3 has 14 amino acids. Germline loops: CDR1 PRHDT, CDR2 FYEKMQ (reference sequence). The CDR3 bases are TGTGCCAGCAGCTTACCGCTTCCGACCACTGAAGCTTTCTTT. Translating it yields CASSLPLPTTEAFF.

The genes are TRBV5-1 and TRBJ2-3, with TRBD2 matching 10 bases. V was clipped by 1 base and J by 0 bases; unmatched bases: 2. This CDR3 has 16 residues. Germline CDR1 is SGHRS and CDR2 is YFSETQ. The CDR3 sequence: CASSLTTSGSTDTQYF. The CDR3 nucleotides are TGCGCCAGCAGCTTGACGACTAGCGGGAGCACAGATACGCAGTATTTT.

The J gene is TRBJ2-1, the V gene TRBV9; 11 bases match TRBD2. TRBJ2-5 explains the end of the DNA better; the J call may be wrong. The CDR3 runs to 14 residues. Germline CDR1 SGDLS, CDR2 YYNGEE. The CDR3, as DNA: TGTGCCAGCAACGTGACTAGCGGGGTAGAGACCCAGTACTTC. Its translation is CASNVTSGVETQYF.

There are a few counts of this clonotype. The chain combines TRBV6-1 with TRBJ1-4; the match to TRBD1 covers 9 bases. The V segment lost 6 bases and the J segment 7 bases; nucleotides outside the gene matches: 6. CDR1 is MNHNS, CDR2 SASEGT, per germline. This CDR3 region has 14 residues. CDR3 region: CASRSGTGPEKLFF. In DNA form, the CDR3 reads TGTGCCAGCAGATCCGGGACAGGGCCTGAAAAACTGTTTTTT.

The table lists this clonotype with a few counts. A junction end diverges from the germline sequence, so it may reflect a read error. The chain joins TRBV5-6 to TRBJ2-5; D remains unclear. The CDR3 has 14 residues. From germline, CDR1 is SGHDT and CDR2 YYEEEE. The CDR3 DNA reads as TGTACCAGCAGCCCGGCGGTGGTCTTGGAGACCCAGTACTTC. Amino acid sequence: CTSSPAVVLETQYF.

The chain recombines TRBV7-2 with TRBJ2-1; D call uncertain. Germline CDR1 reads SGHTA; CDR2 reads FQGNSA. The CDR3 covers 15 residues. V lost 2 bases and J lost 6, with 14 bases in between. The CDR3 sequence is CASSLSVGLSNEQFF. CDR3 sequence (DNA): TGTGCCAGCAGCTTATCGGTGGGTTTGAGCAATGAGCAGTTCTTC.